Listed below are T cell receptor beta chains from one sample, sequenced in a study of blood T cell repertoires in COVID-19. The data were produced by immunoSEQ multiplex PCR, yet TCRdb's version contains in-frame clones alone and is incomplete. The table lists some 87,000 clones, roughly four fifths of them singletons. Sequencing used peripheral blood. The receptors shown here come from a human donor in a cohort sampled during active COVID-19. The CDR3 runs from the conserved cysteine through the conserved F or W. D genes are given only for firm matches. Size values are once, few and many counts, or a class for expanded clones, and some rows have none.

J: TRBJ1-3; V: TRBV19; size: few; length: 17; D: TRBD1; CDR3: CASSIAGQRVSGNTIYF; DNA: TGTGCCAGTAGTATAGCGGGACAGAGGGTCTCTGGAAACACCATATATTTT
J: TRBJ1-4; V: TRBV27; size: many; length: 17; D: TRBD1; CDR3: CASSITLGTGVAEKLFF; DNA: TGTGCCAGCAGTATAACGCTCGGGACAGGGGTGGCTGAAAAACTGTTTTTT
J: TRBJ1-4; V: TRBV18; size: .; length: 13; D: .; CDR3: CASSTGLGEKLFF; DNA: TGTGCCAGCTCAACAGGGCTAGGGGAAAAACTGTTTTTT
J: TRBJ1-5; V: TRBV5-4; size: .; length: 15; D: .; CDR3: CASSLGGALNQPQHF; DNA: TGTGCCAGCAGTCTCGGGGGGGCTCTAAATCAGCCCCAGCATTTT
J: TRBJ1-4; V: TRBV18; size: once; length: 15; D: .; CDR3: CASSPPGVFGEKLFF; DNA: TGTGCCAGCTCACCACCAGGGGTTTTTGGGGAAAAACTGTTTTTT
J: TRBJ2-5; V: TRBV18; size: .; length: 16; D: TRBD2; CDR3: CASSLGLAGSQETQYF; DNA: TGTGCCAGCTCACTGGGACTAGCGGGGTCACAAGAGACCCAGTACTTC
J: TRBJ2-4; V: TRBV6-2/TRBV6-3; size: few; length: 17; D: TRBD2; CDR3: CASSTLNSGEVGNIQYF; DNA: TGTGCCAGCAGTACCTTAAATAGCGGGGAGGTGGGAAACATTCAGTACTTC
J: TRBJ1-4; V: TRBV5-1; size: .; length: 16; D: TRBD1; CDR3: CASRSGGLLTNEKLFF; DNA: TGCGCCAGCAGGTCAGGGGGCCTTTTAACTAATGAAAAACTGTTTTTT
J: TRBJ2-5; V: TRBV7-2; size: .; length: 16; D: TRBD2; CDR3: CASSLNSGGLQETQYF; DNA: TGTGCCAGCAGCTTAAATAGCGGGGGCCTGCAAGAGACCCAGTACTTC
J: TRBJ2-3; V: TRBV5-1; size: .; length: 14; D: TRBD2; CDR3: CASSPRLAGDTQYF; DNA: TGCGCCAGCAGCCCCCGACTAGCAGGAGATACGCAGTATTTT
J: TRBJ2-5; V: TRBV28; size: .; length: 17; D: TRBD1; CDR3: CASSLDTGVGPQETQYF; DNA: TGTGCCAGCAGTTTAGACACAGGGGTTGGGCCCCAAGAGACCCAGTACTTC
J: TRBJ1-2; V: TRBV27; size: .; length: 15; D: .; CDR3: CASTPGVGANYGYTF; DNA: TGTGCCAGCACCCCGGGAGTGGGAGCTAACTATGGCTACACCTTC
J: TRBJ2-1; V: TRBV5-1; size: .; length: 16; D: .; CDR3: CASSHWAGGGPNEQFF; DNA: TGCGCCAGCAGCCACTGGGCCGGCGGGGGCCCGAATGAGCAGTTCTTC
J: TRBJ2-1; V: TRBV25-1; size: .; length: 12; D: .; CDR3: CASRGQYNEQFF; DNA: TGTGCCAGCAGAGGACAGTATAATGAGCAGTTCTTC
J: TRBJ1-2; V: TRBV10-3; size: once; length: 11; D: .; CDR3: CATGLSYGYTF; DNA: TGTGCCACGGGACTGAGCTATGGCTACACCTTC
J: TRBJ2-1; V: TRBV21-1; size: .; length: 14; D: .; CDR3: CASLMGTTSSEQFF; DNA: TGTGCCAGCTTAATGGGGACAACAAGCAGTGAGCAGTTCTTC
J: TRBJ1-1; V: TRBV19; size: .; length: 13; D: .; CDR3: CASSINGQREAFF; DNA: TGTGCCAGTAGCATTAATGGTCAGCGTGAAGCTTTCTTT
J: TRBJ1-5; V: TRBV7-2; size: .; length: 15; D: TRBD1; CDR3: CASSLKSQGDQPQHF; DNA: TGTGCCAGCAGCTTAAAGTCTCAGGGGGACCAGCCCCAGCATTTT
J: TRBJ1-5; V: TRBV23-1; size: .; length: 17; D: .; CDR3: CASSPGTARRVNQPQHF; DNA: TGCGCCAGCAGTCCTGGGACGGCTAGGAGGGTCAATCAGCCCCAGCATTTT
J: TRBJ1-1; V: TRBV5-6; size: .; length: 16; D: TRBD1; CDR3: CASSLDPTGIVTEAFF; DNA: TGTGCCAGCAGCTTGGATCCGACAGGGATTGTCACTGAAGCTTTCTTT
J: TRBJ2-2; V: TRBV24-1; size: once; length: 14; D: .; CDR3: CATSLTGAVGELFF; DNA: TGTGCCACCAGCTTAACCGGAGCAGTCGGGGAGCTGTTTTTT
J: TRBJ1-1; V: TRBV30; size: .; length: 13; D: .; CDR3: CAWKGREYTEAFF; DNA: TGTGCCTGGAAAGGACGGGAATACACTGAAGCTTTCTTT
J: TRBJ2-1; V: TRBV18; size: .; length: 16; D: .; CDR3: CASSLASGGPYNEQFF; DNA: TGTGCCAGCTCACTAGCTTCCGGGGGGCCCTACAATGAGCAGTTCTTC
J: TRBJ1-6; V: TRBV5-1; size: .; length: 16; D: .; CDR3: CASSPQGSSYNSPLHF; DNA: TGCGCCAGCAGCCCTCAGGGGAGCTCCTATAATTCACCCCTCCACTTT
J: TRBJ1-5; V: TRBV6-1; size: few; length: 17; D: TRBD1; CDR3: CASSEWRTGWGNQPQHF; DNA: TGTGCCAGCAGTGAATGGAGGACAGGGTGGGGCAATCAGCCCCAGCATTTT
J: TRBJ2-1; V: TRBV19; size: .; length: 17; D: TRBD2; CDR3: CASSILRGGNSYNEQFF; DNA: TGTGCCAGTAGTATTTTGCGGGGGGGCAACTCCTACAATGAGCAGTTCTTC
J: TRBJ1-2; V: TRBV10-2; size: .; length: 11; D: .; CDR3: CAVRRGYGYTF; DNA: TGCGCCGTAAGAAGAGGGTATGGCTACACCTTC
J: TRBJ2-5; V: TRBV12-3/TRBV12-4; size: .; length: 13; D: .; CDR3: CASSLGEGETQYF; DNA: TGTGCCAGCAGTCTCGGTGAGGGAGAGACCCAGTACTTC
J: TRBJ1-1; V: TRBV18; size: .; length: 15; D: TRBD1; CDR3: CASSPLQGELTEAFF; DNA: TGTGCCAGCTCACCATTACAGGGGGAACTCACTGAAGCTTTCTTT
J: TRBJ2-3; V: TRBV9; size: .; length: 18; D: TRBD2; CDR3: CASSVATSSGASTDTQYF; DNA: TGTGCCAGCAGCGTAGCTACGTCTAGCGGGGCTAGCACAGATACGCAGTATTTT
J: TRBJ1-2; V: TRBV6-5; size: .; length: 14; D: .; CDR3: CASRTPGGRQDYTF; DNA: TGTGCCAGCAGAACCCCCGGGGGTCGCCAGGACTACACCTTC
J: TRBJ2-3; V: TRBV7-3; size: .; length: 14; D: .; CDR3: CASATGTSTDTQYF; DNA: TGTGCCAGCGCGACGGGGACTAGCACAGATACGCAGTATTTT
J: TRBJ1-1; V: TRBV5-6; size: .; length: 14; D: .; CDR3: CASSLGTEVTEAFF; DNA: TGTGCCAGCAGCTTGGGGACAGAAGTCACTGAAGCTTTCTTT
J: TRBJ2-7; V: TRBV21-1; size: .; length: 13; D: .; CDR3: CASSARTHYEQYF; DNA: TGTGCCAGCTCAGCCAGGACACACTACGAGCAGTACTTC
J: TRBJ2-1; V: TRBV29-1; size: .; length: 12; D: TRBD2; CDR3: CSFPGLANEQFF; DNA: TGCAGCTTCCCGGGACTAGCTAATGAGCAGTTCTTC
J: TRBJ2-7; V: TRBV29-1; size: .; length: 13; D: TRBD1; CDR3: CSGGDRAPDEQYF; DNA: TGCAGCGGAGGGGACAGGGCTCCCGACGAGCAGTACTTC
J: TRBJ2-3; V: TRBV5-1; size: once; length: 15; D: TRBD2; CDR3: CASSRLAGNTDTQYF; DNA: TGCGCCAGCAGTCGACTAGCGGGGAACACAGATACGCAGTATTTT
J: TRBJ1-3; V: TRBV7-2; size: .; length: 14; D: .; CDR3: CASSSQGSRNTIYF; DNA: TGTGCCAGCAGCTCCCAGGGAAGCAGAAACACCATATATTTT
J: TRBJ2-2; V: TRBV12-3/TRBV12-4; size: .; length: 13; D: TRBD1; CDR3: CAGGQGGPGELFF; DNA: TGTGCCGGAGGACAGGGGGGTCCCGGGGAGCTGTTTTTT
J: TRBJ1-2; V: TRBV5-1; size: .; length: 14; D: .; CDR3: CASSLGGSSYGYTF; DNA: TGCGCCAGCAGCTTGGGGGGCAGCTCGTATGGCTACACCTTC
J: TRBJ2-3; V: TRBV5-6; size: few; length: 15; D: .; CDR3: CASSLRIGFTDTQYF; DNA: TGTGCCAGCAGCTTGAGGATCGGGTTCACAGATACGCAGTATTTT
J: TRBJ1-5; V: TRBV10-3; size: .; length: 14; D: .; CDR3: CAISTGLEAQPQHF; DNA: TGTGCCATCAGCACAGGGTTAGAAGCTCAGCCCCAGCATTTT
J: TRBJ2-1; V: TRBV5-1; size: .; length: 16; D: .; CDR3: CASSLSGFTGYNEQFF; DNA: TGCGCCAGCAGCTTATCCGGTTTTACGGGGTACAATGAGCAGTTCTTC
J: TRBJ2-6; V: TRBV5-4; size: few; length: 16; D: .; CDR3: CASSPDAGTGANVLTF; DNA: TGTGCCAGCAGCCCGGATGCAGGGACTGGGGCCAACGTCCTGACTTTC
J: TRBJ2-3; V: TRBV5-1; size: .; length: 12; D: TRBD2; CDR3: CASASGADTQYF; DNA: TGCGCCAGCGCTAGCGGGGCAGATACGCAGTATTTT
J: TRBJ1-3; V: TRBV19; size: .; length: 14; D: .; CDR3: CASSNTGMRNTIYF; DNA: TGTGCCAGTAGTAATACAGGGATGCGGAACACCATATATTTT
J: TRBJ1-3; V: TRBV2; size: .; length: 14; D: .; CDR3: CASKDSYSGNTIYF; DNA: TGTGCCAGCAAGGACAGCTACTCTGGAAACACCATATATTTT
J: TRBJ2-5; V: TRBV15; size: .; length: 14; D: TRBD2; CDR3: CATSATSAQETQYF; DNA: TGTGCCACCAGCGCGACTAGCGCCCAAGAGACCCAGTACTTC
J: TRBJ2-6; V: TRBV5-4; size: .; length: 17; D: TRBD1; CDR3: CASSLLDRGLGANVLTF; DNA: TGTGCCAGCAGCTTATTAGACAGGGGGCTAGGGGCCAACGTCCTGACTTTC
J: TRBJ1-2; V: TRBV14; size: .; length: 14; D: .; CDR3: CASSQDRVDYGYTF; DNA: TGTGCCAGCAGCCAAGACAGGGTAGACTATGGCTACACCTTC
J: TRBJ1-1; V: TRBV7-9; size: .; length: 14; D: TRBD1; CDR3: CASSSGQANTEAFF; DNA: TGTGCCAGCAGCTCGGGACAGGCAAACACTGAAGCTTTCTTT
J: TRBJ1-4; V: TRBV5-1; size: .; length: 14; D: .; CDR3: CASSLTGDNEKLFF; DNA: TGCGCCAGCAGCTTGACGGGGGACAATGAAAAACTGTTTTTT
J: TRBJ2-3; V: TRBV28; size: .; length: 16; D: .; CDR3: CAIGGRGGRSTDTQYF; DNA: TGTGCCATTGGGGGCAGGGGAGGGAGGAGCACAGATACGCAGTATTTT
J: TRBJ1-4; V: TRBV6-1; size: .; length: 16; D: .; CDR3: CASSVQARSTNEKLFF; DNA: TGTGCCAGCAGTGTACAGGCGCGATCAACTAATGAAAAACTGTTTTTT
J: TRBJ2-7; V: TRBV24-1; size: .; length: 16; D: TRBD1; CDR3: CATSDPGQGGLNEQYF; DNA: TGTGCCACCAGTGACCCGGGACAGGGGGGATTGAACGAGCAGTACTTC
J: TRBJ1-2; V: TRBV30; size: .; length: 15; D: .; CDR3: CAWSVRGGPNYGYTF; DNA: TGTGCCTGGAGTGTACGGGGAGGACCTAACTATGGCTACACCTTC
J: TRBJ2-1; V: TRBV18; size: few; length: 15; D: .; CDR3: CASSPTPSSYNEQFF; DNA: TGTGCCAGCTCACCGACACCGAGCTCCTACAATGAGCAGTTCTTC
J: TRBJ2-2; V: TRBV3-1/TRBV3-2; size: .; length: 14; D: .; CDR3: CASSSLLRTGELFF; DNA: TGTGCCAGCAGCTCACTCCTTCGTACCGGGGAGCTGTTTTTT
J: TRBJ2-7; V: TRBV10-1; size: .; length: 12; D: .; CDR3: CASSDRAYEQYF; DNA: TGCGCCAGCAGTGACCGGGCCTACGAGCAGTACTTC
J: TRBJ1-6; V: TRBV30; size: .; length: 13; D: .; CDR3: CAWSLSQDSPLHF; DNA: TGTGCCTGGAGCCTATCCCAGGATTCACCCCTCCACTTT